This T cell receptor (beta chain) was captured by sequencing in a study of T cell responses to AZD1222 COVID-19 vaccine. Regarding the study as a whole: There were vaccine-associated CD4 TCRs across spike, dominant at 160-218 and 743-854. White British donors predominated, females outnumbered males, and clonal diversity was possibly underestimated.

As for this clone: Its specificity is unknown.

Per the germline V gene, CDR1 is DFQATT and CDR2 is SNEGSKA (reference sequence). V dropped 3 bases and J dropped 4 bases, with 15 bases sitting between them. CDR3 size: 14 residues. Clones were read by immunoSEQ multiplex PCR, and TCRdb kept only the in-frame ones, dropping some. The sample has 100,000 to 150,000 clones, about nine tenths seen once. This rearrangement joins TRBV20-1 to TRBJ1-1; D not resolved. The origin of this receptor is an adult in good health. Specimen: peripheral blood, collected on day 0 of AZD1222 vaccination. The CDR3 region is CSASFWPETTEAFF. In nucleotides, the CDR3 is TGCAGTGCTAGTTTTTGGCCGGAAACCACTGAAGCTTTCTTT.